A selection of T cell receptor beta chains follows, all from one sample in a study of a mutant IDH1 vaccine in newly diagnosed glioma. Measured with immunoSEQ multiplex PCR; TCRdb has only the in-frame clones, and not every one. The table shows more than 80,000 clones, with 80% to 90% occurring only once. Here the sequenced sample was PBMCs, taken from a glioma patient treated with radiotherapy, temozolomide or both. These receptor sequences come from a woman aged 45-59 years with glioma. The CDR3 runs from the conserved cysteine through the conserved F or W. A D gene is named only where the DNA matches it firmly. Size is stated for part of the rows, as once, few or many counts, or as a class when the clone is expanded.

v_gene	abundance	d_gene	j_gene	CDR3nt	CDR3aa
TRBV2	-	-	TRBJ1-5	TGTGCCATTGCTCCAGGGGCGGGGAGCAATCAGCCCCAGCATTTT	CAIAPGAGSNQPQHF
TRBV5-5	-	TRBD2	TRBJ2-2	TGTGCCAGCAGCTTGGGACTAGCGGGGAACACCGGGGAGCTGTTTTTT	CASSLGLAGNTGELFF
TRBV6-1	-	TRBD1	TRBJ1-3	TGTGCCACTAGGACAGGCCTTGGAGGGAACACCATATATTTT	CATRTGLGGNTIYF
TRBV4-1	-	TRBD2	TRBJ2-3	TGCGCCAGCAGCCCCCTTTCAGCGGGGGGCACAGATACGCAGTATTTT	CASSPLSAGGTDTQYF
TRBV7-8	-	-	TRBJ1-2	TGTGCCAGCAGCTTAACTGGCAGAGCTAACTATGGCTACACCTTC	CASSLTGRANYGYTF
TRBV9	once	TRBD2	TRBJ2-7	TGTGCCAGCAGCGTTAGCGGGACAAGGGACGACGAGCAGTACTTC	CASSVSGTRDDEQYF
TRBV29-1	-	-	TRBJ2-7	TGCAGCGTAGTAACAGGGCAAAACGAGCAGTACTTC	CSVVTGQNEQYF
TRBV5-1	-	-	TRBJ2-2	TGCGCCAGCAGCGCTGTCTCGGGGATCGGGGAGCTGTTTTTT	CASSAVSGIGELFF
TRBV4-1	few	-	TRBJ1-6	TGCGCCAGCAGCCAAGGCAGGGCAAATTCACCCCTCCACTTT	CASSQGRANSPLHF
TRBV30	-	-	TRBJ1-3	TGTGCCTCGTCGGGGGAACCCTCTGGAAACACCATATATTTT	CASSGEPSGNTIYF
TRBV29-1	-	-	TRBJ1-1	TGCAGCGTTGGCCCGGGACCAGCGGGCCCCGAAGCTTTCTTT	CSVGPGPAGPEAFF
TRBV7-9	-	TRBD1	TRBJ2-4	TGTGCCAGCAGCTTAGATTCGACAGGGGCGGTTAACATTCAGTACTTC	CASSLDSTGAVNIQYF
TRBV4-2	-	-	TRBJ2-3	TGTGCCAGCAGCCAAGGAAGGGAAGGAGGTACGCAGTATTTT	CASSQGREGGTQYF
TRBV5-1	-	-	TRBJ2-7	TGCGCCAGCAGCCGTAATGGGGGCTACGAGCAGTACTTC	CASSRNGGYEQYF
TRBV10-3	-	TRBD1	TRBJ2-7	TGTGCCATCAGTGAGTCGATATATGGACAGGGGGCTTTTCGCTCCTACGAGCAGTACTTC	CAISESIYGQGAFRSYEQYF
TRBV6-4	-	-	TRBJ1-2	TGTGCCAGCAGTGATCGAACCACAGGAGGCTACACCTTC	CASSDRTTGGYTF
TRBV2	once	-	TRBJ2-7	TGTGCCAGCAGTGAAGATCCGGGACCCTACGAGCAGTACTTC	CASSEDPGPYEQYF
TRBV19	few	-	TRBJ1-6	TGTGCCAGTAGTTCCGGCGTCTATAATTCACCCCTCCACTTT	CASSSGVYNSPLHF
TRBV4-3	-	-	TRBJ2-4	TGCGCCAGCAGCCAAGATTCCGTCCGGGCCAAAAACATTCAGTACTTC	CASSQDSVRAKNIQYF
TRBV19	few	-	TRBJ2-2	TGTGCCAGTCAAGTAGGTTCCGTTCACACCGGGGAGCTGTTTTTT	CASQVGSVHTGELFF
TRBV18	once	-	TRBJ1-1	TGTGCCAGCTCACCACTTCAGGGAGTCACTGAAGCTTTCTTT	CASSPLQGVTEAFF
TRBV7-8	-	-	TRBJ2-7	TGTGCCAGCAGCTTTAGCCAGACTATCTTCTACGAGCAGTACTTC	CASSFSQTIFYEQYF
TRBV7-2	-	-	TRBJ2-3	TGTGCCAGCAGGGGGGATTGGCCAGATACGCAGTATTTT	CASRGDWPDTQYF